These 32 T cell receptor beta chains share one sample of origin, sequenced in a study of blood T cell repertoires in COVID-19. The table came from immunoSEQ multiplex PCR; TCRdb's copy has only in-frame clones and leaves some out. The profile shows under 250,000 clones, under 90% of them singletons. The sample taken for sequencing was PBMCs or T cells enriched from blood (not recorded which). All receptors derive from a middle-aged man who had recovered from COVID-19.

This clone was observed a few times. The rearrangement joins TRBV7-9 to TRBJ1-1, with no clear D. The germline V and J ends were trimmed by 5 bases and 4 bases, with 11 bases remaining between them. The CDR3 has 13 residues. Germline-derived CDR1 and CDR2 are SEHNR and FQNEAQ (reference sequence). The CDR3 reads CASSLQEGTEAFF. As DNA, the CDR3 is TGTGCCAGCAGCCTTCAAGAGGGCACTGAAGCTTTCTTT.

The gene calls are TRBV14 and TRBJ1-2; 8 nucleotides agree with TRBD1. The V gene's germline CDR1 is SGHDN and CDR2 FVKESK. The J segment lost 1 base and the V segment lost 10 bases, leaving 11 bases of the junction unmatched. There are 15 residues in the CDR3. The DNA for the CDR3 is TGTGCCAACTCTCCCAGGGGGCGGATTAACTATGGCTACACCTTC. Its translation is CANSPRGRINYGYTF.

This chain connects TRBV2 to TRBJ2-1; weak D call: TRBD2 (5 bases). The V end was cut by 7 bases, the J end by 0 bases, with 13 bases between. Per the germline V gene, CDR1 is SNHLY and CDR2 is FYNNEI. The CDR3 totals 15 residues. The CDR3 reads CASKLAFSSYNEQFF. CDR3 nucleotide sequence: TGTGCCAGCAAATTAGCGTTTAGCTCCTACAATGAGCAGTTCTTC.

V and J are TRBV24-1 and TRBJ2-1; 10 bases line up with TRBD2. Trimming took 6 bases from V and 5 from J; bases not matched to a gene: 6. The CDR3 contains 15 residues. Germline V CDR1 and CDR2: KGHDR, SFDVKD. DNA of the CDR3: TGTGCCACCAGTCGCGCTAGCGGGAGCCACAATGAGCAGTTCTTC. Translating gives CATSRASGSHNEQFF.

V is TRBV3-1 (or the pseudogene TRBV3-2) and J is TRBJ1-4; TRBD1 aligns across 8 bases. V trimming: 3 bases; J trimming: 4 bases; junction bases outside the gene matches: 4. The CDR3 consists of 15 residues. The germline gives CDR1 LGHDT, CDR2 YNNKEL (reference sequence). CDR3 bases: TGTGCCAGCAGCCAGCTGACAGGGGATAATGAAAAACTGTTTTTT. This codes for CASSQLTGDNEKLFF.

This clone was found a few times. The rearrangement uses TRBV6-1 and TRBJ2-7; 8 bases align to TRBD1. CDR1 is MNHNS and CDR2 is SASEGT in the germline V gene. The V segment lost 1 base and the J segment 3 bases; nucleotides outside the gene matches: 5. This CDR3 spans 15 amino acids. The CDR3 DNA is TGTGCCAGCAGTGAAGAGGACAGGGCGGTCTACGAGCAGTACTTC. Its protein is CASSEEDRAVYEQYF.

The rearrangement uses TRBV5-1 and TRBJ2-5; perhaps TRBD1 as D (5 bases). The CDR3 has 13 residues. Trimming took off 2 bases at V and 3 bases at J, with 8 bases between the two ends. Germline assignment: CDR1 SGHRS and CDR2 YFSETQ. The CDR3 DNA sequence: TGCGCCAGCAGCTTTTGGGGCGAAGAGACCCAGTACTTC. Its translation is CASSFWGEETQYF.

The chain carries TRBV3-1 (or the pseudogene TRBV3-2) and TRBJ2-7; no clear D gene. Germline V gene data show CDR1 as LGHDT and CDR2 as YNNKEL (reference sequence). The CDR3 has 15 amino acids. Trimming removed 4 bases at V and 4 bases at J, with 17 bases between. The CDR3 coding sequence is TGTGCCAGCAGCCCTTCGGGTTACCTCCCTTACGAGCAGTACTTC. Translating it yields CASSPSGYLPYEQYF.

The genes are TRBV19 and TRBJ2-1, with 10 positions matching TRBD1. J lost 5 bases, V lost 5 bases, and 6 bases had no gene match. CDR3 length: 15 residues. Looked up from germline, CDR1 is LNHDA and CDR2 is SQIVND (reference sequence). Here the CDR3 reads CASSPDRGVHNEQFF. Here the CDR3 DNA reads TGTGCCAGTAGTCCGGACAGGGGGGTCCACAATGAGCAGTTCTTC.

The genes are TRBV7-9 and TRBJ1-2; no definite D call. The germline CDR1 and CDR2 sequences are SEHNR and FQNEAQ (reference sequence). There are 15 residues in the CDR3. V lost 5 bases to trimming and J lost 7 bases, with 20 bases between them. The CDR3 loop is CASSPMVGRTFGYTF. The DNA for the CDR3 is TGTGCCAGCAGCCCAATGGTGGGGAGAACATTTGGCTACACCTTC.

The genes are TRBV19 and TRBJ2-7; 8 positions match TRBD1. Germline lookup yields CDR1 LNHDA and CDR2 SQIVND (reference sequence). There are 14 residues in the CDR3. The V and J ends lost 6 bases and 5 bases, in that order; junction bases with no gene match: 9. CDR3 DNA: TGTGCCAGTAGATATGTGCAGGGGGCCGACGAGCAGTACTTC. It encodes CASRYVQGADEQYF.

J is TRBJ1-2 and V is TRBV12-3 or TRBV12-4; the match to TRBD1 covers 7 bases. V trimming: 6 bases; J trimming: 7 bases; junction bases outside the gene matches: 5. This CDR3 spans 12 amino acids. This CDR3 reads CASSLGGSGYTF. CDR3 in DNA: TGTGCCAGCAGCCTAGGGGGCAGTGGCTACACCTTC.

This chain joins TRBV7-9 and TRBJ1-6; 9 bases fit TRBD1. The CDR3 loop spans 17 amino acids. The V and J ends lost 4 bases and 2 bases, in that order; junction bases with no gene match: 6. The germline gives CDR1 SEHNR, CDR2 FQNEAQ (reference sequence). CDR3 protein: CASSSEQGAPYNSPLHF. The DNA of the CDR3 is TGTGCCAGCAGCTCAGAACAGGGGGCACCCTATAATTCACCCCTCCACTTT.

The CDR3 region has the DNA TGCAGCGTCGCTGCAGGGGCGGTTATGAACACTGAAGCTTTCTTT. It codes for CSVAAGAVMNTEAFF. J is TRBJ1-1 and V is TRBV29-1; D perhaps matches TRBD1 (6 bases). V lost 6 bases to trimming and J lost 0 bases, with 17 bases between them. CDR1 is SQVTM and CDR2 is ANQGSEA in the germline V gene. This CDR3 is 15 amino acids long.

This chain connects TRBV9 to TRBJ2-7, with D maybe TRBD1 (7 bases). The V end was cut by 4 bases, the J end by 5 bases, with 22 bases between. Germline V gene sequence: CDR1 SGDLS, CDR2 YYNGEE. This CDR3 comprises 16 residues. CDR3 in DNA: TGTGCCAGCAGCCTTCTCGGAGGGGGCCCTTTCGACGAGCAGTACTTC. It encodes CASSLLGGGPFDEQYF.

Only one count was recorded for this clone. CDR3 loop: CASTSSADPQGRYGEKLFF. The CDR3 coding sequence is TGTGCCAGCACTTCGTCTGCTGATCCACAGGGCCGGTACGGTGAAAAACTGTTTTTT. This chain links TRBV9 with TRBJ1-4; D may be TRBD1 (6 bases). Trimming left V 6 bases short and J 7 bases short, with 31 bases between. Germline assignment: CDR1 SGDLS and CDR2 YYNGEE. The CDR3 contains 19 residues.

The chain is built from TRBV9 and TRBJ2-1; the D gene is possibly TRBD1 (6 bases). V was clipped by 4 bases and J by 9 bases, with 14 bases between them. The CDR3 has 13 amino acids. The germline V gene has CDR1 SGDLS and CDR2 YYNGEE. CDR3 amino acids: CASSPTLGGEQFF. The CDR3 region has the DNA TGTGCCAGCAGCCCCACCCTAGGGGGTGAGCAGTTCTTC.

The chain has TRBV21-1 and TRBJ2-5; TRBD2, as called in the table, went unchecked against the DNA. TRBV21-1 is termed a pseudogene. The CDR3 covers 18 residues. This CDR3 reads CASSKGLAGGPGQETQYF. DNA for the CDR3: TGTGCCAGCAGCAAGGGGCTAGCGGGAGGGCCGGGTCAAGAGACCCAGTACTTC.

The chain combines TRBV11-2 with TRBJ1-4, with D perhaps TRBD1 (5 bases). This CDR3 has 13 residues. From germline, CDR1 is SGHAT and CDR2 FQNNGV. Trimming took off 5 bases at V and 5 bases at J, with 9 bases between the two ends. CDR3 DNA sequence: TGTGCCAGCAGCCGTGGGGGGAATGAAAAACTGTTTTTT. Translating it yields CASSRGGNEKLFF.

The chain combines TRBV6-5 with TRBJ2-4; D unresolved. This CDR3 spans 13 amino acids. Germline V gives CDR1 MNHEY, CDR2 SVGAGI. V dropped 6 bases and J dropped 9 bases, with 15 bases sitting between them. CDR3 amino acids: CASRVGPTLIQYF. Here the CDR3 DNA reads TGTGCCAGCAGGGTGGGCCCTACCCTCATTCAGTACTTC.

The chain is built from TRBV3-1 (or the pseudogene TRBV3-2) and TRBJ2-3; 12 bases are a match to TRBD2. V lost 4 bases to trimming and J lost 8 bases; unmatched junction nucleotides: 13. Germline CDR1 is LGHDT and CDR2 is YNNKEL (reference sequence). This CDR3 is 17 amino acids long. CDR3 amino acids: CASSRRLAGDTLGTQYF. The CDR3 DNA reads as TGTGCCAGCAGCCGAAGACTAGCGGGAGATACTCTGGGTACGCAGTATTTT.

The chain employs TRBV3-1 (or the pseudogene TRBV3-2) and TRBJ1-1; 9 nucleotides match TRBD1. The germline V gene encodes CDR1 LGHDT and CDR2 YNNKEL (reference sequence). CDR3 size: 15 residues. The J segment lost 4 bases and the V segment lost 2 bases, leaving 5 bases of the junction unmatched. The CDR3 DNA follows: TGTGCCAGCAGCCAACGGGACAGGGTGCGCACTGAAGCTTTCTTT. This sequence encodes CASSQRDRVRTEAFF.

The chain is built from TRBV29-1 and TRBJ2-3; a weak D match, TRBD1 (5 bases). Germline values: CDR1 SQVTM, CDR2 ANQGSEA. The CDR3 contains 14 residues. The V gene lost 3 bases and the J gene lost 4 bases, with 14 bases spanning the gap. CDR3 in amino acids: CSVEAGQRPDTQYF. CDR3 coding DNA: TGCAGCGTTGAGGCAGGGCAAAGACCAGATACGCAGTATTTT.

J is TRBJ2-5 and V is TRBV7-2; TRBD1 matches at 7 bases. The CDR3 contains 14 residues. The germline V gene has CDR1 SGHTA and CDR2 FQGNSA. The V segment lost 5 bases and the J segment 1 base; nucleotides outside the gene matches: 4. The CDR3 loop is CASSLRQGQETQYF. CDR3 nucleotides: TGTGCCAGCAGCCTCCGACAGGGCCAAGAGACCCAGTACTTC.

V is TRBV9 and J is TRBJ1-6, with a possible D match to TRBD1 (5 bases). The V end was cut by 3 bases, the J end by 5 bases, with 12 bases between. The CDR3 totals 15 residues. CDR1 and CDR2 (germline): SGDLS, YYNGEE. The CDR3 DNA sequence: TGTGCCAGCAGCGAAAGGGTAGGGGATAATTCACCCCTCCACTTT. As protein: CASSERVGDNSPLHF.

The rearrangement links TRBV6-5 to TRBJ2-1; 8 bases match TRBD1. The V and J ends lost 7 bases and 9 bases, in that order; junction bases with no gene match: 8. In germline, CDR1 is MNHEY, CDR2 SVGAGI. The CDR3 consists of 13 residues. CDR3 amino acids: CASTRQGTAEQFF. The CDR3 DNA sequence: TGTGCCAGCACCAGACAGGGGACGGCTGAGCAGTTCTTC.

This clone showed up just once. The chain recombines TRBV18 with TRBJ1-2; 9 bases fit TRBD1. This CDR3 is built from 15 residues. CDR1 and CDR2 from the germline V gene are KGHSH and LQKENI. Trimming cost V 2 bases and J 2 bases; bases outside gene matches: 3. The CDR3 DNA sequence: TGTGCCAGCTCACCAGGACAGGGGAACAACTATGGCTACACCTTC. It specifies CASSPGQGNNYGYTF.

This clone was detected only once. V is TRBV15 and J is TRBJ2-1, with 7 positions matching TRBD2. Germline loops: CDR1 LNHNV, CDR2 YYDKDF (reference sequence). The CDR3 spans 16 residues. V lost 3 bases to trimming and J lost 2 bases; unmatched junction nucleotides: 7. CDR3 region: CATSSGGGDPYNEQFF. Written as DNA, the CDR3 is TGTGCCACCAGCAGTGGTGGGGGGGACCCCTACAATGAGCAGTTCTTC.

This chain joins TRBV27 and TRBJ1-2; the match to TRBD1 covers 7 bases. The CDR3 length is 14 residues. Germline loops: CDR1 MNHEY, CDR2 SMNVEV (reference sequence). V gave up 6 bases and J gave up 8 bases; unmatched junction bases: 12. The CDR3 coding sequence is TGTGCCAGCAGCCGTGACAGGGCAGACAAAGGCTACACCTTC. Its protein product is CASSRDRADKGYTF.

The chain combines TRBV12-3 or TRBV12-4 with TRBJ2-1, with D possibly matching TRBD1 (5 bases). The CDR3 spans 13 residues. V was pared by 0 bases and J by 8 bases, with 8 bases between. CDR3: CASSLAWGYEQFF. The CDR3, as DNA: TGTGCCAGCAGTTTAGCGTGGGGCTATGAGCAGTTCTTC.

The chain has TRBV12-3 or TRBV12-4 and TRBJ2-7; D is perhaps TRBD1 (6 bases). V gave up 6 bases and J gave up 4 bases, with 13 bases separating them. CDR3 length: 13 residues. The CDR3, as DNA: TGTGCCAGCAGCCAGGGGCTCCCATACGAGCAGTACTTC. It translates to CASSQGLPYEQYF.

The chain links TRBV5-1 to TRBJ1-6; 10 bases match TRBD1. V trimming: 4 bases; J trimming: 8 bases; junction bases outside the gene matches: 18. Per germline, CDR1 SGHRS and CDR2 YFSETQ. The CDR3 is 19 amino acids. CDR3 in amino acids: CASSALFRPGQGFHSPLHF. Here the CDR3 DNA reads TGCGCCAGCAGCGCCTTGTTCCGCCCGGGACAGGGGTTCCATTCACCCCTCCACTTT.